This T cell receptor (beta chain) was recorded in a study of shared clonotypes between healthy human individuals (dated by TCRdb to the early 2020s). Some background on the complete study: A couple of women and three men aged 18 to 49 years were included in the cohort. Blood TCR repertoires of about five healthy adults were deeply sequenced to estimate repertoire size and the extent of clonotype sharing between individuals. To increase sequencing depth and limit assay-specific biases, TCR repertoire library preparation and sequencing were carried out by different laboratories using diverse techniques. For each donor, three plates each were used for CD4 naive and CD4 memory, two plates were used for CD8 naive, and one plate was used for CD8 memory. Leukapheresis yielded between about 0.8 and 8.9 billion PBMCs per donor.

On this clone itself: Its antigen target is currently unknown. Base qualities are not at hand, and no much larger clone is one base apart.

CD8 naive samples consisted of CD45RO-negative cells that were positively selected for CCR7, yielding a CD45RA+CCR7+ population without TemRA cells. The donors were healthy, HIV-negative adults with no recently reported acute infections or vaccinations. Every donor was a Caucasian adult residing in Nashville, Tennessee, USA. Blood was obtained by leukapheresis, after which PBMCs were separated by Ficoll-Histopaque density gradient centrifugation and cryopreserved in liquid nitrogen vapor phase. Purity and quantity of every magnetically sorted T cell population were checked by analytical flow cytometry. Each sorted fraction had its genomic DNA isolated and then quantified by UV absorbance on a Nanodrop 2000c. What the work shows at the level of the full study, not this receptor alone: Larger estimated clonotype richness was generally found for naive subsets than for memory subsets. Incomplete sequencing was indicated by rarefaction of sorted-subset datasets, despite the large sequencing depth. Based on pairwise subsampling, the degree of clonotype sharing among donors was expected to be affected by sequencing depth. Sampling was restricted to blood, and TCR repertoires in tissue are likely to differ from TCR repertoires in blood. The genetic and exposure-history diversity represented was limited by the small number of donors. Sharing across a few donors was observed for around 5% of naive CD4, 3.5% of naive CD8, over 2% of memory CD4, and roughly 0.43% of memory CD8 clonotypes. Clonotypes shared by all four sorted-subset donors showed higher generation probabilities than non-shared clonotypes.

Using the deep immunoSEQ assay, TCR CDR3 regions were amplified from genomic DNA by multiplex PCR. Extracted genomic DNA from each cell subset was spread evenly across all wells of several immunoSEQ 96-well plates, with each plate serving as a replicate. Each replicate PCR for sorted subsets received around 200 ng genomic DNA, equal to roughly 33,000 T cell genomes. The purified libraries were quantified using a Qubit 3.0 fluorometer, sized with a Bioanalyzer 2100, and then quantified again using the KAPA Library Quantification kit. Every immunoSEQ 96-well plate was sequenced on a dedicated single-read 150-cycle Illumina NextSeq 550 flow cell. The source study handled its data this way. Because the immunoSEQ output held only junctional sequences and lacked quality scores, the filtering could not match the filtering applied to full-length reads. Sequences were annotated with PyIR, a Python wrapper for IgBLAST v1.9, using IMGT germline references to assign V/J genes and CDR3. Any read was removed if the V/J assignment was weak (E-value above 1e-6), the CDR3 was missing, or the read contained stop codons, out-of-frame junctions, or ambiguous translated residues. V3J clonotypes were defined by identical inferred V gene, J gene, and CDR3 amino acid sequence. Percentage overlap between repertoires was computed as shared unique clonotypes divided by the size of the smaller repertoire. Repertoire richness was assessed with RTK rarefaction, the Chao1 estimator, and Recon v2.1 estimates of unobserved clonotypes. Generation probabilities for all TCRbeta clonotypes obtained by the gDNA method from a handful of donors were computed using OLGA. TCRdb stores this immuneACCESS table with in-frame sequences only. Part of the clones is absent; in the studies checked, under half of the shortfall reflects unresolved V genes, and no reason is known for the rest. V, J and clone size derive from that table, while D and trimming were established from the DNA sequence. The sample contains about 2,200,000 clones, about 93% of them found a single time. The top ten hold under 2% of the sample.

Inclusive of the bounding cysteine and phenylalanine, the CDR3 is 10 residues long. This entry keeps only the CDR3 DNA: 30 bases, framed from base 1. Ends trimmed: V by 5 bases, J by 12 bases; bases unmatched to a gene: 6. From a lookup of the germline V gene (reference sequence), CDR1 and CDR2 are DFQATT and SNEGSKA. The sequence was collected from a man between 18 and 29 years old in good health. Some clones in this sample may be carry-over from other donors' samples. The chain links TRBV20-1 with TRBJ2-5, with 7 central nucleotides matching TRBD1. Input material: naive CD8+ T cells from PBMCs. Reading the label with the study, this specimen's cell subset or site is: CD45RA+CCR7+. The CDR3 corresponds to CSAYHRGKYF. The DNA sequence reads TGCAGTGCTTATCACAGGGGCAAGTACTTC.